The clone carrying this T cell receptor (beta chain) showed up many times. These data originate in a study of regulatory T cells in long-lasting Graves disease. For the study at large: New Graves' disease cases had less than 3 months of antithyroid drugs.

Time point in this sample: newly diagnosed GD, antithyroid drugs for less than 3 months. Scientists built the TCR library using RNA that was extracted from PBMCs. The authors built TCR beta libraries using iRepertoire HTBI primers and Arm-PCR of CDR3 regions. TCRdb fed the multiplex PCR reads into MiXCR, producing one record per CDR3 protein. The repertoire holds roughly 430,000 distinct CDR3 sequences, with roughly 15% as singletons. The data were also submitted as part of a second study, on T cells in Graves' hyperthyroidism and ophthalmopathy.

The clonotype was recovered from a woman aged 25 to 39 with Graves disease. Sequenced here: peripheral blood mononuclear cells (PBMCs), sampled at new diagnosis, from a patient treated with antithyroid drugs.

The chain's CDR3 is CASSQVWARVNQPQHF. CDR3 DNA: TGTGCCAGCAGCCAAGTTTGGGCCAGGGTCAATCAGCCCCAGCATTTT. The chain recombines TRBV14 with TRBJ1-5; D might be TRBD1 (5 bases). CDR3 length: 16 residues. Germline values: CDR1 SGHDN, CDR2 FVKESK. V shed 1 base and J shed 3 bases, with 13 bases lying between them.